The 26 T cell receptor beta chains listed next were all sequenced from one sample in a study of response to subunit inactivated influenza vaccine. TCRdb passed the RT-PCR reads through MiXCR, listing each CDR3 protein once. The sample carries over 450,000 distinct CDR3 sequences, about an eighth recorded once. Sequenced here: PBMCs from blood, sampled more than 35 days after vaccination. All receptors derive from a man over 45 who received an inactivated influenza vaccine.

This clonotype was counted only a few times. The chain joins TRBV4-2 to TRBJ1-5; TRBD1 is a possible D gene (6 bases). The CDR3 spans 16 residues. CDR1 is LGHNA, CDR2 YNFKEQ, per germline. V was trimmed by 3 bases and J by 2 bases, leaving 14 bases between them. CDR3 bases: TGTGCCAGCAGCCACTTTTGGGGGGGCGGCAATCAGCCCCAGCATTTT. It codes for CASSHFWGGGNQPQHF.

This chain joins TRBV4-3 and TRBJ2-3; the match to TRBD2 covers 13 bases. The V gene end was trimmed by 4 bases and the J gene end by 3 bases; junction bases not matched to a gene: 7. The CDR3 is 17 amino acids. Germline V lookup: CDR1 LGHNA, CDR2 YSLEER. CDR3 nucleotide sequence: TGCGCCAGCAGCCCTCATGGACTAGCGGGAGAGACAGATACGCAGTATTTT. It encodes CASSPHGLAGETDTQYF.

This clonotype appeared many times. The V call is TRBV10-3, the J call TRBJ2-7; no reliable D call. This CDR3 region has 14 residues. Trimming cost V 0 bases and J 0 bases, with 6 bases left between them. Germline loops: CDR1 ENHRY, CDR2 SYGVKD. The CDR3 nucleotides are TGTGCCATCAGTGAGTCAGGCAGCTCCTACGAGCAGTACTTC. This encodes CAISESGSSYEQYF.

The chain is built from TRBV10-3 and TRBJ2-7; tentatively, D is TRBD1 (5 bases). The CDR3 runs 14 residues. Looked up from germline, CDR1 is ENHRY and CDR2 is SYGVKD. V lost 6 bases to trimming and J lost 0 bases, with 12 bases between them. This CDR3 is CAISPTDSSYEQYF. In nucleotides, the CDR3 is TGTGCCATCAGCCCGACAGACAGCTCCTACGAGCAGTACTTC.

Turning to this clonotype: A much larger clone lies a single base off, so this may be a read error. This chain connects TRBV7-9 to TRBJ2-2; D is ambiguous. Trimming took 2 bases from V and 7 from J, leaving 2 bases between them. Germline V lookup: CDR1 SEHNR, CDR2 FQNEAQ (reference sequence). The CDR3 runs to 11 residues. The CDR3 coding sequence is TGTGCCAGCAGCTTACACGGGGAGCTGTTTTTT. Its translation: CASSLHGELFF.

Many counts were recorded for this clonotype. Written as DNA, the CDR3 is TGTGCCAGCAGTTTAGCGCACGGGAATTCACCCCTCCACTTT. Amino acids: CASSLAHGNSPLHF. The chain carries TRBV12-3 or TRBV12-4 and TRBJ1-6; no firm D call. V lost 0 bases, J lost 7 bases, and 7 bases lay in between. The CDR3 spans 14 residues.

The chain carries TRBV6-2 or TRBV6-3 and TRBJ2-7; 11 nucleotides match TRBD2. This CDR3 is built from 19 residues. Germline values: CDR1 MNHEY, CDR2 SVGEGT. Trimming at V came to 4 bases and at J to 2 bases, leaving 16 bases not matched to a gene. CDR3: CASSSRQRTGTSGPYEQYF. DNA for the CDR3: TGTGCCAGCAGTTCCCGACAGAGAACCGGGACTAGCGGACCCTACGAGCAGTACTTC.

This clonotype was seen repeatedly, ten times or more. This chain links TRBV7-8 with TRBJ2-1, with D possibly matching TRBD2 (5 bases). This CDR3 has 14 amino acids. Trimming cost V 7 bases and J 2 bases, with 12 bases left between them. Per the germline V gene, CDR1 is SGHVS and CDR2 is FQNEAQ. CDR3 bases: TGTGCCAGCATCACAACCGGGGCCTACAATGAGCAGTTCTTC. Protein sequence: CASITTGAYNEQFF.

This clonotype has ten or more counts. The J gene is TRBJ2-1, the V gene TRBV7-8; D remains ambiguous. This CDR3 contains 16 residues. Looked up from germline, CDR1 is SGHVS and CDR2 is FQNEAQ. V shed 0 bases and J shed 0 bases, with 9 bases lying between them. The CDR3 region has the DNA TGTGCCAGCAGCTTAGCGCTGTTAACCTCCTACAATGAGCAGTTCTTC. Translation gives CASSLALLTSYNEQFF.

In its sample, this clonotype was seen a few times. The chain joins TRBV5-1 to TRBJ1-1, with TRBD1 matching over 8 bases. The ends lost 5 bases at V and 6 bases at J; junction bases unmatched: 3. Germline lookup yields CDR1 SGHRS and CDR2 YFSETQ. This CDR3 has 12 residues. The CDR3 reads CASSMDRAEAFF. Written as DNA, the CDR3 is TGCGCCAGCAGTATGGACAGGGCTGAAGCTTTCTTT.

The J gene is TRBJ2-3, the V gene TRBV5-1; possibly TRBD2 for D (6 bases). The CDR3 is made up of 16 amino acids. Germline CDR1 reads SGHRS; CDR2 reads YFSETQ. V was cut by 4 bases and J by 0 bases, with 15 bases left in between. In nucleotides, the CDR3 is TGCGCCAGCAGCCCCCGGGACTCAGCTAGCACAGATACGCAGTATTTT. As protein: CASSPRDSASTDTQYF. Full variable domain (outside the CDR3, taken from reference TRBV5-1 and TRBJ2-3): KAGVTQTPRYLIKTRGQQVTLSCSPISGHRSVSWYQQTPGQGLQFLFEYFSETQRNKGNFPGRFSGRQFSNSRSEMNVSTLELGDSALYLCASSPRDSASTDTQYFGPGTRLTVL.

This chain uses TRBV20-1 with TRBJ1-2; D ambiguous. This CDR3 spans 14 amino acids. Germline V gene sequence: CDR1 DFQATT, CDR2 SNEGSKA (reference sequence). Deletions cut 2 bases from V and 4 bases from J, with 14 bases between. The CDR3 reads CSARPTGLGYGYTF. For the CDR3, the DNA is TGCAGTGCTAGACCGACGGGGTTAGGCTATGGCTACACCTTC.

CDR3 DNA sequence: TGCAGTGCTAGAGTGGGGGCGACCACTGAAGCTTTCTTT. Translation gives CSARVGATTEAFF. The chain combines TRBV20-1 with TRBJ1-1; D perhaps matches TRBD1 (6 bases). CDR1 and CDR2 from the germline V gene are DFQATT and SNEGSKA (reference sequence). The CDR3 runs 13 residues. The V end lost 1 base, the J end lost 4 bases, and 10 bases lay between the germline ends.

This clonotype was picked up a small number of times. The chain recombines TRBV9 with TRBJ2-2, with 8 bases aligning to TRBD1. Unmatched junction bases numbered 6, after V lost 0 bases and J lost 8 bases. This CDR3 is 15 amino acids long. Looked up from germline, CDR1 is SGDLS and CDR2 is YYNGEE. In DNA, the CDR3 is TGTGCCAGCAGCGTAGCTCCAGGGGGCACAGGGGAGCTGTTTTTT. Translation gives CASSVAPGGTGELFF.

The V and J genes are TRBV3-1 and TRBJ2-1; the match to TRBD2 covers 13 bases. This CDR3 spans 15 amino acids. The J segment lost 6 bases and the V segment lost 6 bases, leaving 5 bases of the junction unmatched. CDR1 LGHDT and CDR2 YNNKEL come from the germline V gene (reference sequence). CDR3 sequence reads: CASSRTSGSSNEQFF. CDR3 nucleotide sequence: TGTGCCAGCAGTCGGACTAGCGGGAGCTCCAATGAGCAGTTCTTC.

This clonotype was recorded a few times. The chain joins TRBV5-5 to TRBJ2-7; D could derive from TRBD1 or TRBD2 (5 bases each). The V gene's germline CDR1 is SGHKS and CDR2 YYEKEE (reference sequence). The V end was cut by 4 bases, the J end by 2 bases, with 10 bases between. This CDR3 is 13 amino acids long. In DNA, the CDR3 is TGTGCCAGCAGCAACCGGGGACCCTACGAGCAGTACTTC. Protein: CASSNRGPYEQYF.

This clonotype was seen only a few times. The rearrangement uses TRBV6-5 and TRBJ2-7; D may be TRBD2 (6 bases). The germline gives CDR1 MNHEY, CDR2 SVGAGI. The CDR3 spans 13 residues. Trimming took 4 bases from V and 3 from J, leaving 10 bases between them. This chain's CDR3 is CASSLGLNYEQYF. The CDR3 bases are TGTGCCAGCAGTTTGGGACTTAACTACGAGCAGTACTTC.

The CDR3 nucleotides read TGTGCCAGCAGCTCAGCGGCGAACACTGAAGCTTTCTTT. It yields the protein CASSSAANTEAFF. The gene calls are TRBV7-9 and TRBJ1-1; the D is unclear. V was cut by 4 bases and J by 1 base, with 7 bases left in between. The CDR3 is 13 amino acids. Germline V lookup: CDR1 SEHNR, CDR2 FQNEAQ (reference sequence).

This chain joins TRBV5-1 and TRBJ2-6; D not resolved. The CDR3 has 16 residues. V was trimmed by 0 bases and J by 2 bases, leaving 9 bases between them. Germline loops: CDR1 SGHRS, CDR2 YFSETQ. CDR3 region: CASSLDMVAGANVLTF. In nucleotides, the CDR3 is TGCGCCAGCAGCTTGGACATGGTAGCTGGGGCCAACGTCCTGACTTTC.

This chain joins TRBV5-5 and TRBJ1-6; D gene unclear. Trimming took off 1 base at V and 5 bases at J, with 7 bases between the two ends. The CDR3 has 14 residues. Germline V CDR1 and CDR2: SGHKS, YYEKEE (reference sequence). The CDR3 DNA is TGTGCCAGCAGCTTGCCGGGGAATAATTCACCCCTCCACTTT. This codes for CASSLPGNNSPLHF.

There are many counts of this clonotype. The chain carries TRBV5-5 and TRBJ1-5; possible D gene TRBD1, 6 bases. CDR3 length equals 15 residues. Germline V lookup: CDR1 SGHKS, CDR2 YYEKEE (reference sequence). V gave up 4 bases and J gave up 7 bases, with 18 bases separating them. The CDR3 bases are TGTGCCAGCAGCCACTTCGAAGGCAGGGGACAGCCCCAGCATTTT. Protein product: CASSHFEGRGQPQHF. Combining the CDR3 with reference TRBV5-5 and TRBJ1-5 gives the whole variable domain DAGVTQSPTHLIKTRGQQVTLRCSPISGHKSVSWYQQVLGQGPQFIFQYYEKEERGRGNFPDRFSARQFPNYSSELNVNALLLGDSALYLCASSHFEGRGQPQHFGDGTRLSIL.

This clonotype was observed a few times. DNA for the CDR3: TGCGCCAGCAGCCCCAAGACAGCAAATTCACCCCTCCACTTT. This translates into CASSPKTANSPLHF. The chain joins TRBV5-1 to TRBJ1-6; D perhaps matches TRBD1 (5 bases). The V and J ends lost 4 bases and 7 bases respectively, with 12 bases between them. The CDR3 length is 14 residues. CDR1 and CDR2 from the germline V gene are SGHRS and YFSETQ. Full variable domain (missing parts from reference TRBV5-1 and TRBJ1-6): KAGVTQTPRYLIKTRGQQVTLSCSPISGHRSVSWYQQTPGQGLQFLFEYFSETQRNKGNFPGRFSGRQFSNSRSEMNVSTLELGDSALYLCASSPKTANSPLHFGNGTRLTVT.

The V gene is TRBV6-6, the J gene TRBJ1-2; D gene unclear. This CDR3 has 12 residues. CDR1 and CDR2 (germline): MNHNY, SVGAGI (reference sequence). Trimming cost V 6 bases and J 7 bases, with 12 bases left between them. The CDR3 sequence is CASREPESGYTF. CDR3 nucleotides: TGTGCCAGCAGAGAACCGGAGAGTGGCTACACCTTC.

The V and J genes are TRBV11-2 and TRBJ2-5; perhaps TRBD1 as D (6 bases). CDR1 SGHAT and CDR2 FQNNGV come from the germline V gene. Trimming removed 6 bases from V and 1 base from J, with 15 bases in between. The CDR3 runs 15 residues. CDR3 bases: TGTGCCAGCAGTTTCGGACAGACACTCCAAGAGACCCAGTACTTC. It specifies CASSFGQTLQETQYF.

The chain recombines TRBV5-1 with TRBJ1-5; 7 bases map to TRBD1. Germline V gene sequence: CDR1 SGHRS, CDR2 YFSETQ. V dropped 1 base and J dropped 3; count of bases not matched to a gene: 1. This CDR3 is built from 14 residues. CDR3 region: CASSLTGANQPQHF. The CDR3 nucleotides read TGCGCCAGCAGCTTGACAGGGGCCAATCAGCCCCAGCATTTT. Full variable domain (missing parts from reference TRBV5-1 and TRBJ1-5): KAGVTQTPRYLIKTRGQQVTLSCSPISGHRSVSWYQQTPGQGLQFLFEYFSETQRNKGNFPGRFSGRQFSNSRSEMNVSTLELGDSALYLCASSLTGANQPQHFGDGTRLSIL.

The chain is built from TRBV4-1 and TRBJ2-1; 9 bases fit TRBD2. The junction had 7 bases not matched to a gene; V was cut back by 0 bases and J by 4 bases. From germline, CDR1 is MGHRA and CDR2 YSYEKL. CDR3 length: 17 amino acids. The DNA of the CDR3 is TGCGCCAGCAGCCAAGATGTGGCTAGCGGGGCTTACAATGAGCAGTTCTTC. This gives the protein CASSQDVASGAYNEQFF.